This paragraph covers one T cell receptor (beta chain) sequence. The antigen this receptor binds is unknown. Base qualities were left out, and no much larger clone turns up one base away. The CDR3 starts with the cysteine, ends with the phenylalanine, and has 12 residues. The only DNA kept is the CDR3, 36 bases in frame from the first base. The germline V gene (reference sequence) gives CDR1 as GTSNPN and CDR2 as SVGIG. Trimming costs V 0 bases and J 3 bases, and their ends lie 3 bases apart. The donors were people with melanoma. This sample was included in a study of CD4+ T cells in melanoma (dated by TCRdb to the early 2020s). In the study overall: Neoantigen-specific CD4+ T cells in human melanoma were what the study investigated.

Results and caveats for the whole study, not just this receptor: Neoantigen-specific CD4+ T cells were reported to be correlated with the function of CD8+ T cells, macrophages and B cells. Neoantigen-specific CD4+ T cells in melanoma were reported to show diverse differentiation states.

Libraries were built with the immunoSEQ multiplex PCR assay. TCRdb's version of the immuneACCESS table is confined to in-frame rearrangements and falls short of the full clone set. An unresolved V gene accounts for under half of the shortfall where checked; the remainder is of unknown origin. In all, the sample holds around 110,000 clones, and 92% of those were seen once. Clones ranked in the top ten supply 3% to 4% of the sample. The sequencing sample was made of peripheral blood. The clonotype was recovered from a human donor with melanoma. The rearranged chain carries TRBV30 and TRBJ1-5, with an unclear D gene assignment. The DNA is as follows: TGTGCCTGGAGTGTAAACAATCAGCCCCAGCATTTT. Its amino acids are CAWSVNNQPQHF.